This T cell receptor beta chain appears in the sequencing data of a study of response to subunit inactivated influenza vaccine (dated by TCRdb to about 2018). Context from the whole study: The study used deep quantitative T cell receptor repertoire profiling to track responses to a trivalent subunit inactivated influenza vaccine.

This clonotype was recorded at least ten times. The specificity of this receptor is unknown. No base quality values were provided; no much bigger clone lies one nucleotide off. Including cysteine and phenylalanine, the CDR3 has 14 amino acids. CDR3 DNA only is kept here, 42 bases in frame from base 1. CDR1 and CDR2 are read off the germline V gene as SGDLS and YYNGEE. V loses 0 bases, J loses 4 bases, and the germline ends lie 10 bases apart. On the study overall, not on this receptor specifically: According to the authors, only a limited number of new T cells may be recruited by each seasonal influenza vaccination.

Preparation of the library involved RT-PCR. The reads were generated on an Illumina HiSeq 2500. The public reads were reanalyzed by TCRdb: fastp trimming at Q25, MiXCR alignment, in-frame beta chains only. Rows are unified per CDR3 protein, each entry keeping the most common DNA and genes. The sample table records about 190,000 distinct CDR3 sequences; around 15% of these occur just once. The biggest ten clones account for about a quarter of the sample. The sequence was collected from a man aged 50-60 years who received an inactivated influenza vaccine. Donor details come from another sample of the same person, matched by shared clones. Recombination linked TRBV9 to TRBJ1-1, with an unclear D gene assignment. This sample comprised CD8+ T cells sorted from PBMCs, obtained about 5 days after vaccination. The DNA reads as follows: TGTGCCAGCAGCGTAGGGGCTTTGAGCACTGAAGCTTTCTTT. This translates into CASSVGALSTEAFF.